The present T cell receptor (beta chain) was sequenced within a study of OX40 agonist ivuxolimab in advanced cancers. Findings and caveats of the study: Averaged across samples, CD8+ T cells carried more expanded clones than CD4+ did.

Method: immunoSEQ multiplex PCR; TCRdb's copy keeps in-frame clones and lacks some. The sample records 65,000 to 80,000 clones, about 88% being singletons. Comments on this clone: The antigen is unknown.

The source was CD4+ or CD8+ T cells sorted from blood, collected in a trial of the OX40 agonist ivuxolimab. The sequence was obtained from an adult with an advanced solid tumor such as melanoma, head and neck, liver or kidney cancer.

The chain's CDR3 is CASSPAGQVAVYEQYF. As DNA, the CDR3 is TGTGCCAGTAGTCCCGCCGGTCAGGTGGCCGTCTACGAGCAGTACTTC. The chain is built from TRBV19 and TRBJ2-7; D uncertain. Trimming shortened V by 5 bases and J by 3 bases, and 20 bases separated the two germline ends. There are 16 residues in the CDR3. Germline CDR1 is LNHDA and CDR2 is SQIVND (reference sequence).